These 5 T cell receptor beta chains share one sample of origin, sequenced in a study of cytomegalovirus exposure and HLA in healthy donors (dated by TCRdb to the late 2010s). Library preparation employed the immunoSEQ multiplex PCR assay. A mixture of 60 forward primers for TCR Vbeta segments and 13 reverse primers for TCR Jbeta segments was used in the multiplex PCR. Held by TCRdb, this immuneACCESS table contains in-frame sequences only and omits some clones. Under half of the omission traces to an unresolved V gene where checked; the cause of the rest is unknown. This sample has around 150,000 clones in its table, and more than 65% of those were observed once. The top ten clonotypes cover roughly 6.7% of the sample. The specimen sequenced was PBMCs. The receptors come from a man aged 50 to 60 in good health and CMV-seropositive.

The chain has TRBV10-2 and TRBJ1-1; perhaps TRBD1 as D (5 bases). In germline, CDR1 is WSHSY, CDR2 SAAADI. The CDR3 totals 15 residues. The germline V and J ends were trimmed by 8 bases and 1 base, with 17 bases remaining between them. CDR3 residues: CASQGHLGQNTEAFF. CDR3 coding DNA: TGCGCCAGCCAAGGACACCTGGGTCAGAACACTGAAGCTTTCTTT.

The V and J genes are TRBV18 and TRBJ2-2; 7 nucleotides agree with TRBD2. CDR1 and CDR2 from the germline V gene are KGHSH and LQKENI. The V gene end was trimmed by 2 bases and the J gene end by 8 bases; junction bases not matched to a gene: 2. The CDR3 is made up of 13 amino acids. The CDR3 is CASSPSSGGELFF. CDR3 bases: TGTGCCAGCTCACCATCTAGCGGTGGGGAGCTGTTTTTT.

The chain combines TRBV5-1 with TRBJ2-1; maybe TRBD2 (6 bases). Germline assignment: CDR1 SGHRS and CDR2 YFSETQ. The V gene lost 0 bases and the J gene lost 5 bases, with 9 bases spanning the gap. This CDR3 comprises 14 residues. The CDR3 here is CASSLGLDNNEQFF. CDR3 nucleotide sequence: TGCGCCAGCAGCTTGGGACTAGATAACAATGAGCAGTTCTTC.

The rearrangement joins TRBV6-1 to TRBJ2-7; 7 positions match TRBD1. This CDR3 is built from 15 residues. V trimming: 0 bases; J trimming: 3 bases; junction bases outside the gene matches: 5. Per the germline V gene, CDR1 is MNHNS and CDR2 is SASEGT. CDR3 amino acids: CASSEASTGLYEQYF. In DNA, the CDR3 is TGTGCCAGCAGTGAAGCCTCGACAGGGCTCTACGAGCAGTACTTC.

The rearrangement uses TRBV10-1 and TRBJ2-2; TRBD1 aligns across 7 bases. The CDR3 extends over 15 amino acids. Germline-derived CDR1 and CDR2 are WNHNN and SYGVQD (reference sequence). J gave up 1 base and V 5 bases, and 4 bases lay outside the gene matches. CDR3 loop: CASSNRGRNTGELFF. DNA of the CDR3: TGCGCCAGCAGTAACAGGGGACGGAACACCGGGGAGCTGTTTTTT.